This T cell receptor (beta chain) was identified in a study of technical replicates of blood from a handful of donors. The repertoire was sequenced with immunoSEQ multiplex PCR; TCRdb's copy has only in-frame clones and lacks some. Of tens of thousands of clones in the sample, over 75% were seen once. Trimming cost V 2 bases and J 1 base; bases outside gene matches: 12. The V gene's germline CDR1 is WSHSY and CDR2 SAAADI. The CDR3 loop spans 18 amino acids. The chain is built from TRBV10-2 and TRBJ1-1, with TRBD1 matching over 8 bases. Input material: T cells isolated from PBMCs. This receptor was obtained from a human donor in good health. In DNA, the CDR3 is TGCGCCAGCAGTGAGGGGGGGGACAGGAGACTCGAGAACACTGAAGCTTTCTTT. As protein: CASSEGGDRRLENTEAFF.